The T cell receptor (beta chain) under discussion was sequenced for a study of blood T cell repertoires in COVID-19. Profiling relied on immunoSEQ multiplex PCR, and the TCRdb table lists in-frame clones only, not all of them. Seen here are 20,000 to 30,000 clones, around 90% observed once, and the top ten hold about 31%. The CDR3 loop spans 17 amino acids. CDR1 and CDR2 from the germline V gene are SSHAT and FNYEAQ (reference sequence). Of note for this clone: At one of its ends the junction is not consistent with the germline gene, which may arise from a read error.

V and J are TRBV7-7 and TRBJ2-1, with TRBD2 matching 12 bases. The clonotype was recovered from a man between 65 and 79 years old with active COVID-19. The sample taken for sequencing was peripheral blood. In DNA form, the CDR3 reads TGTGCTAGCAGCGCCACTAGCGGGGGGCACTCCTACAATGAGCAGTTCTTC. Translation gives CASSATSGGHSYNEQFF.